This TCR beta chain was captured in a study of T cells in localized non-small cell lung cancer. CDR1 is LNHDA, CDR2 SQIVND, per germline (reference sequence). This CDR3 has 13 residues. The ends were cut back, 11 bases at V and 2 bases at J, with 15 bases in the middle. Notes on this clone: Antigen specificity is unknown.

Profiled with immunoSEQ multiplex PCR; TCRdb holds only in-frame clones, not every one. The repertoire holds more than 15,000 clones, with 89% as singletons. Regarding the study as a whole: Those with higher blood T cell density had longer overall survival. The greatest T cell clonality was found in uninvolved adjacent lung (higher than in tumor).

Sequences were derived from peripheral blood, sampled before any cancer treatment. The rearrangement joins TRBV19 to TRBJ1-1; D is ambiguous. The clonotype originates from a man between 35 and 75 years old with stage I lung adenocarcinoma. CDR3 sequence reads: CASSGRRNTEAFF. The CDR3 DNA follows: TGTGCCTCCTCCGGGAGACGAAACACTGAAGCTTTCTTT.